This passage covers 20 T cell receptor beta chains from one sample sequenced in a study of cytomegalovirus exposure and HLA in healthy donors. Use of 60 Vbeta and 13 Jbeta primers characterized the PCR. Assay used: immunoSEQ multiplex PCR; TCRdb lists only in-frame clones, some missing. The sample records over 150,000 clones, around four fifths being singletons. Sequencing used PBMCs. These receptors came from a boy between 2 and 10 years old in good health and CMV-seronegative.

The chain carries TRBV7-8 and TRBJ2-1; tentatively, D is TRBD1 (5 bases). This CDR3 is built from 13 residues. Germline CDR1 and CDR2: SGHVS and FQNEAQ. V was shortened by 5 bases and J by 5 bases, with 10 bases between the two germline ends. For the CDR3, the DNA is TGTGCCAGCAGCCCAGGGTGGGACAATGAGCAGTTCTTC. Translated, it gives CASSPGWDNEQFF.

V usage is TRBV4-1 and J usage is TRBJ2-7; D possibly corresponds to TRBD1 (5 bases). In germline, CDR1 is MGHRA, CDR2 YSYEKL. CDR3 length: 15 residues. V lost 0 bases to trimming and J lost 3 bases, with 12 bases between them. CDR3 protein: CASSQDSPDNYEQYF. CDR3 bases: TGCGCCAGCAGCCAAGATTCACCGGACAACTACGAGCAGTACTTC.

The chain employs TRBV13 and TRBJ2-3; a possible D gene is TRBD2 (7 bases). Trimming shortened V by 4 bases and J by 4 bases, and 9 bases separated the two germline ends. Looked up from germline, CDR1 is PRHDT and CDR2 is FYEKMQ (reference sequence). The CDR3 sequence is 13 residues long. The DNA of the CDR3 is TGTGCCAGCAGCTACGGGGGGCCAGATACGCAGTATTTT. This translates into CASSYGGPDTQYF.

The gene calls are TRBV6-1 and TRBJ1-1, with a tentative D call TRBD1 (5 bases). Germline V lookup: CDR1 MNHNS, CDR2 SASEGT. V lost 2 bases, J lost 4 bases, and 11 bases lay in between. The CDR3 contains 14 residues. The CDR3 DNA reads as TGTGCCAGCAGTGAACAGGGCGGACGCACTGAAGCTTTCTTT. This codes for CASSEQGGRTEAFF.

The table lists this clone with a few counts. The V and J genes are TRBV5-1 and TRBJ2-3, with D perhaps TRBD2 (7 bases). Trimming stripped 0 bases from V and 0 bases from J, with 11 bases between. Germline CDR1 SGHRS, CDR2 YFSETQ. The CDR3 is 16 amino acids. The CDR3 is CASSLEGGGSTDTQYF. In DNA, the CDR3 is TGCGCCAGCAGCTTGGAAGGGGGGGGAAGCACAGATACGCAGTATTTT.

This clone was counted a single time. This chain joins TRBV7-2 and TRBJ2-6, with TRBD1 matching 9 bases. Germline CDR1 and CDR2: SGHTA and FQGNSA. Losses at the gene ends were 0 bases for V and 3 bases for J; bases not matched to a gene: 6. This CDR3 spans 18 amino acids. Written as DNA, the CDR3 is TGTGCCAGCAGCTTAGCCGGGACAGGGAGTTTTGGGGCCAACGTCCTGACTTTC. Translated: CASSLAGTGSFGANVLTF.

The V call is TRBV5-4, the J call TRBJ1-6; D is unresolved. The CDR3 has 13 residues. V was trimmed by 3 bases and J by 10 bases, leaving 11 bases between them. Germline loops: CDR1 SGHNT, CDR2 YYREEE (reference sequence). The CDR3 spells CASSYTVRSPLHF. In nucleotides, the CDR3 is TGTGCCAGCAGCTACACCGTGCGGTCACCCCTCCACTTT.

The genes are TRBV5-1 and TRBJ2-3, with D possibly TRBD1 on 5 matching bases. CDR3 length equals 15 residues. In germline, CDR1 is SGHRS, CDR2 YFSETQ. V was trimmed by 0 bases and J by 4 bases, leaving 12 bases between them. The CDR3 spells CASSLEAGIPDTQYF. CDR3 DNA sequence: TGCGCCAGCAGCTTGGAGGCAGGGATTCCAGATACGCAGTATTTT.

V gene TRBV7-9 combines with J gene TRBJ1-1; no reliable D call. The CDR3 sequence is 14 residues long. V lost 5 bases to trimming and J lost 0 bases, with 10 bases between them. CDR1 and CDR2 (germline): SEHNR, FQNEAQ (reference sequence). The CDR3 loop is CASSPGNMNTEAFF. The CDR3 bases are TGTGCCAGCAGCCCCGGGAACATGAACACTGAAGCTTTCTTT. Complete variable domain (other parts from reference TRBV7-9 and TRBJ1-1): DTGVSQNPRHKITKRGQNVTFRCDPISEHNRLYWYRQTLGQGPEFLTYFQNEAQLEKSRLLSDRFSAERPKGSFSTLEIQRTEQGDSAMYLCASSPGNMNTEAFFGQGTRLTVV.

The rearrangement links TRBV27 to TRBJ1-4; weak D call: TRBD1 (5 bases). This CDR3 is built from 20 residues. CDR1 MNHEY and CDR2 SMNVEV come from the germline V gene (reference sequence). V lost 0 bases and J lost 0, with 20 bases in between. In nucleotides, the CDR3 is TGTGCCAGCAGTTTATCAGACAGACGAAATCCGTTTGCAACTAATGAAAAACTGTTTTTT. This sequence encodes CASSLSDRRNPFATNEKLFF.

This chain connects TRBV7-8 to TRBJ2-1; D perhaps matches TRBD2 (6 bases). The germline V gene has CDR1 SGHVS and CDR2 FQNEAQ. The germline V and J ends were trimmed by 5 bases and 7 bases, with 12 bases remaining between them. The CDR3 is 13 residues long. CDR3 in amino acids: CASSVGGRNEQFF. The CDR3 DNA sequence: TGTGCCAGCAGCGTAGGAGGGCGGAATGAGCAGTTCTTC. The full variable domain, rest sourced from reference TRBV7-8 and TRBJ2-1, is GAGVSQSPRYKVAKRGQDVALRCDPISGHVSLFWYQQALGQGPEFLTYFQNEAQLDKSGLPSDRFFAERPEGSVSTLKIQRTQQEDSAVYLCASSVGGRNEQFFGPGTRLTVL.

The count of this clone is one. The same CDR3 is also encoded by other DNA sequences in this sample. V and J are TRBV29-1 and TRBJ1-2, with a possible D match to TRBD1 (6 bases). The CDR3 loop spans 12 amino acids. Between the trimmed V and J ends, which lost 3 bases and 4 bases, there was a span of 9 bases. The germline gives CDR1 SQVTM, CDR2 ANQGSEA. The CDR3 here is CSVETGFYGYTF. DNA for the CDR3: TGCAGCGTTGAGACAGGATTCTATGGCTACACCTTC.

The gene calls are TRBV6-5 and TRBJ1-2, with D unclear. The V gene's germline CDR1 is MNHEY and CDR2 SVGAGI. This CDR3 is built from 14 residues. V was shortened by 2 bases and J by 6 bases, with 13 bases between the two germline ends. This CDR3 is CASSYGQVPDGYTF. The DNA of the CDR3 is TGTGCCAGCAGTTACGGGCAGGTGCCGGATGGCTACACCTTC.

The rearrangement links TRBV4-3 to TRBJ2-1, with 16 nucleotides matching TRBD2. V was pared by 1 base and J by 10 bases, with 16 bases of the junction left unmatched. The CDR3 has 20 amino acids. Germline V CDR1 and CDR2: LGHNA, YSLEER. This CDR3 is CASSQALQAGLAGGPREQFF. CDR3 coding DNA: TGCGCCAGCAGCCAAGCCCTGCAGGCGGGACTAGCGGGAGGGCCTCGGGAGCAGTTCTTC.

The V call is TRBV27, the J call TRBJ1-2, with 8 bases aligning to TRBD1. Trimming took 6 bases from V and 7 from J; bases not matched to a gene: 4. The CDR3 has 12 residues. The V gene's germline CDR1 is MNHEY and CDR2 SMNVEV (reference sequence). CDR3 bases: TGTGCCAGCAGGGACAGGGTAGTTGGCTACACCTTC. Its protein product is CASRDRVVGYTF.

The count of this clone is one. The V gene is TRBV4-2, the J gene TRBJ2-1; 10 bases fit TRBD2. J lost 8 bases, V lost 0 bases, and 10 bases had no gene match. The germline gives CDR1 LGHNA, CDR2 YNFKEQ. This CDR3 is 17 amino acids long. CDR3 bases: TGTGCCAGCAGCCAAGATTGGGCGAGCGGGAGGGCCGATGAGCAGTTCTTC. Its protein is CASSQDWASGRADEQFF.

The rearrangement links TRBV6-5 to TRBJ1-1; weak D call: TRBD1 (6 bases). CDR1 and CDR2 (germline): MNHEY, SVGAGI. This CDR3 is 15 amino acids long. The V gene lost 6 bases and the J gene lost 1 base, with 15 bases spanning the gap. The CDR3 loop reads CASSLTGPTNTEAFF. DNA for the CDR3: TGTGCCAGCAGCCTGACAGGCCCTACGAACACTGAAGCTTTCTTT.

The chain uses TRBV2 and TRBJ1-6; 8 nucleotides line up with TRBD1. There are 16 residues in the CDR3. The V gene's germline CDR1 is SNHLY and CDR2 FYNNEI. The J segment lost 9 bases and the V segment lost 6 bases, leaving 13 bases of the junction unmatched. In DNA form, the CDR3 reads TGTGCCAGCAGGGAGGGGCGGACAGGGTCGGGTTCACCCCTCCACTTT. This gives the protein CASREGRTGSGSPLHF.

V usage is TRBV5-6 and J usage is TRBJ2-7, with 9 bases fitting TRBD1. The ends lost 0 bases at V and 4 bases at J; junction bases unmatched: 2. The CDR3 loop spans 14 amino acids. The germline gives CDR1 SGHDT, CDR2 YYEEEE. The CDR3 DNA follows: TGTGCCAGCAGCTTGGCCGGGACAGGGTACGAGCAGTACTTC. It codes for CASSLAGTGYEQYF.

V is TRBV5-6 and J is TRBJ2-2; D unresolved. Germline assignment: CDR1 SGHDT and CDR2 YYEEEE. This CDR3 has 15 residues. The V end was cut by 6 bases, the J end by 1 base, with 13 bases between. This CDR3 is CASTSSFWNTGELFF. CDR3 in DNA: TGTGCCAGCACGTCTAGTTTCTGGAACACCGGGGAGCTGTTTTTT.